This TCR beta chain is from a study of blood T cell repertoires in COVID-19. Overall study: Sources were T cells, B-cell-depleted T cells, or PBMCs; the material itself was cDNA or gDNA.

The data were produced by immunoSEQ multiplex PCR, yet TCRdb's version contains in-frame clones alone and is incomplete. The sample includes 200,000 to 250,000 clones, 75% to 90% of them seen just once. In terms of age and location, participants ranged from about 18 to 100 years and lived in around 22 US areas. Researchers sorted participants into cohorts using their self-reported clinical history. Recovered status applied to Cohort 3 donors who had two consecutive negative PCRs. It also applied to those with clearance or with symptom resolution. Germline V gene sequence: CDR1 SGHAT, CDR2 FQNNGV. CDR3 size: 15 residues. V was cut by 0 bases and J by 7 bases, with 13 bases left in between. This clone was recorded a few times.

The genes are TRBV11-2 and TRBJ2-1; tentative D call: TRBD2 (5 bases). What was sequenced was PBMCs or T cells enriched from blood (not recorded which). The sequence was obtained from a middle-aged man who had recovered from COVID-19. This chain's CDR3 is CASSLEWLASNEQFF. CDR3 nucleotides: TGTGCCAGCAGCTTAGAATGGCTAGCTTCAAATGAGCAGTTCTTC.